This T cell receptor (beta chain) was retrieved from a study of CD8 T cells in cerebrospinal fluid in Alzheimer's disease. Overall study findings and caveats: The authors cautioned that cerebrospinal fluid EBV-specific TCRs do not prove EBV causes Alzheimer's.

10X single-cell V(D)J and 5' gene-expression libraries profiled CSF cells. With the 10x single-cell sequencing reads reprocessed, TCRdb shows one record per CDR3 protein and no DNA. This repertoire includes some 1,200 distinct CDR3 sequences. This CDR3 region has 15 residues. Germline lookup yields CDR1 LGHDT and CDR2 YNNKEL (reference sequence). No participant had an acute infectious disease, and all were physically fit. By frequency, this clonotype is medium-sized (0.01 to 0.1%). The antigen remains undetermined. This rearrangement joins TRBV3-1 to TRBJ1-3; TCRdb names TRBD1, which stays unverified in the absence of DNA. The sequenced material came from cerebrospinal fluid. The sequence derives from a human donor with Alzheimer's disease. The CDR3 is CASSQNTGSGNTIYF.